These 30 T cell receptor beta chains were all obtained from the same sample, sequenced in a study of cytomegalovirus exposure and HLA in healthy donors. In the PCR, 60 Vbeta and 13 Jbeta primers were used. Sequencing used immunoSEQ multiplex PCR; TCRdb keeps in-frame clones, though not all of them. Among about 120,000 clones listed, more than 65% were seen once. Sequences were obtained from PBMCs. These receptors all come from a man aged 35 to 55 in good health and CMV-seropositive.

This clone showed up just once. The chain recombines TRBV5-6 with TRBJ2-1; D ambiguous. V lost 0 bases and J 10 bases, leaving 8 bases between the germline ends. CDR3 length: 12 amino acids. Germline V gene lookup returns CDR1 SGHDT and CDR2 YYEEEE. CDR3: CASSLARYEQFF. The CDR3 DNA follows: TGTGCCAGCAGCTTGGCGAGGTACGAGCAGTTCTTC.

The CDR3 nucleotides read TGTGCCAGTAGTATGGTCCCACAGGGGGCGGCAGATACGCAGTATTTT. Translation: CASSMVPQGAADTQYF. The V call is TRBV19, the J call TRBJ2-3; 9 bases are shared with TRBD1. The CDR3 sequence is 16 residues long. V trimming: 3 bases; J trimming: 4 bases; junction bases outside the gene matches: 8. CDR1 LNHDA and CDR2 SQIVND come from the germline V gene (reference sequence). Combining the CDR3 with reference TRBV19 and TRBJ2-3 gives the whole variable domain DGGITQSPKYLFRKEGQNVTLSCEQNLNHDAMYWYRQDPGQGLRLIYYSQIVNDFQKGDIAEGYSVSREKKESFPLTVTSAQKNPTAFYLCASSMVPQGAADTQYFGPGTRLTVL.

The chain recombines TRBV19 with TRBJ1-5, with 7 bases aligning to TRBD1. The CDR3 is 15 residues long. The germline V gene has CDR1 LNHDA and CDR2 SQIVND (reference sequence). J was trimmed by 0 bases and V by 6 bases; bases with no gene match: 5. The CDR3 loop is CASRPDRNSNQPQHF. The CDR3 DNA reads TGTGCCAGTAGACCGGACAGGAATAGCAATCAGCCCCAGCATTTT.

V is TRBV18 and J is TRBJ1-5; D might be TRBD1 (6 bases). Germline CDR1 and CDR2: KGHSH and LQKENI. Deletions cut 6 bases from V and 6 bases from J, with 18 bases between. The CDR3 is made up of 15 amino acids. CDR3 loop: CASSGVQGRVQPQHF. The CDR3 DNA is TGTGCCAGCTCCGGCGTCCAGGGGAGGGTTCAGCCCCAGCATTTT.

The chain employs TRBV6-6 and TRBJ2-7; weak D call: TRBD1 (6 bases). Between the trimmed V and J ends, which lost 5 bases and 6 bases, there was a span of 14 bases. The CDR3 sequence is 13 residues long. Germline V gene data show CDR1 as MNHNY and CDR2 as SVGAGI (reference sequence). CDR3 DNA sequence: TGTGCCAGCAGTCCCGCGACAGGAACCGAGCAGTACTTC. Its protein product is CASSPATGTEQYF.

This clone was observed a single time. This chain joins TRBV5-4 and TRBJ2-5, with TRBD1 as a possible D gene (6 bases). The J call may not be correct, given that the DNA end is closer to TRBJ2-7. This CDR3 has 13 amino acids. The V gene's germline CDR1 is SGHNT and CDR2 YYREEE (reference sequence). In DNA, the CDR3 is TGTGCCAGCGGCGCCGGACAGACCTACGAGCAGTACTTC. Its protein product is CASGAGQTYEQYF.

The chain recombines TRBV9 with TRBJ2-5; D remains unclear. Germline V gene lookup returns CDR1 SGDLS and CDR2 YYNGEE. V shed 2 bases and J shed 4 bases, with 12 bases lying between them. The CDR3 runs 14 residues. Here the CDR3 reads CASSVQLSSETQYF. Here the CDR3 DNA reads TGTGCCAGCAGCGTCCAACTATCGTCAGAGACCCAGTACTTC.

CDR3 in amino acids: CASSRQSSNTGELFF. The CDR3 nucleotides read TGTGCCAGCAGCCGACAGAGCTCTAACACCGGGGAGCTGTTTTTT. The chain joins TRBV5-4 to TRBJ2-2; D may be TRBD1 (5 bases). Trimming took off 4 bases at V and 2 bases at J, with 12 bases between the two ends. This CDR3 comprises 15 residues. Looked up from germline, CDR1 is SGHNT and CDR2 is YYREEE (reference sequence). Looking up the rest from reference TRBV5-4 and TRBJ2-2 gives the full variable domain: ETGVTQSPTHLIKTRGQQVTLRCSSQSGHNTVSWYQQALGQGPQFIFQYYREEENGRGNFPPRFSGLQFPNYSSELNVNALELDDSALYLCASSRQSSNTGELFFGEGSRLTVL.

The chain combines TRBV28 with TRBJ1-1; 10 bases map to TRBD1. This CDR3 region has 13 residues. In germline, CDR1 is MDHEN, CDR2 SYDVKM. Germline trimming cut 5 bases from V and 6 bases from J; bases unmatched to any gene: 3. The CDR3 coding sequence is TGTGCCAGCAGTCCGGGACAGGGGTCTGAAGCTTTCTTT. It codes for CASSPGQGSEAFF.

This clone occurred a few times. This chain joins TRBV19 and TRBJ1-5; 8 positions match TRBD1. Germline CDR1 reads LNHDA; CDR2 reads SQIVND (reference sequence). V lost 2 bases and J lost 6; bases outside the gene matches: 12. The CDR3 is 17 amino acids. CDR3 DNA: TGTGCCAGTAGTATAATCAGGGGGCAGGGGTCCGGTCAGCCCCAGCATTTT. Its protein is CASSIIRGQGSGQPQHF.

The CDR3 loop is CASSLTGGGSGANVLTF. CDR3 nucleotide sequence: TGTGCCAGCAGCCTTACAGGGGGCGGTTCTGGGGCCAACGTCCTGACTTTC. The chain couples TRBV4-2 to TRBJ2-6; 9 bases match TRBD1. The CDR3 consists of 17 residues. Unmatched junction bases numbered 5, after V lost 4 bases and J lost 1 base. CDR1 LGHNA and CDR2 YNFKEQ come from the germline V gene.

In its sample, this clone was seen a few times. J is TRBJ2-7 and V is TRBV4-3; 8 nucleotides line up with TRBD1. V was pared by 2 bases and J by 3 bases, with 6 bases of the junction left unmatched. The CDR3 loop spans 15 amino acids. CDR1 and CDR2 from the germline V gene are LGHNA and YSLEER. In nucleotides, the CDR3 is TGCGCCAGCAGCCAACCGGGACAGGAGCTCTACGAGCAGTACTTC. It codes for CASSQPGQELYEQYF.

Here the CDR3 reads CASRGAGEEKLFF. The CDR3 DNA sequence: TGTGCCAGCCGGGGGGCAGGGGAGGAAAAACTGTTTTTT. The chain couples TRBV5-4 to TRBJ1-4; TRBD1 is a possible D gene (6 bases). Trimming removed 7 bases at V and 8 bases at J, with 15 bases between. This CDR3 region has 13 residues. Germline loops: CDR1 SGHNT, CDR2 YYREEE (reference sequence).

The table lists this clone with a count of one. The rearrangement links TRBV28 to TRBJ2-7; D not certain. Deletions cut 4 bases from V and 0 bases from J, with 13 bases between. Germline CDR1 reads MDHEN; CDR2 reads SYDVKM. The CDR3 covers 15 residues. This chain's CDR3 is CASSSDTNLSYEQYF. CDR3 DNA sequence: TGTGCCAGCAGTTCAGACACGAACCTCTCCTACGAGCAGTACTTC. The whole variable domain, remainder taken from reference TRBV28 and TRBJ2-7, is DVKVTQSSRYLVKRTGEKVFLECVQDMDHENMFWYRQDPGLGLRLIYFSYDVKMKEKGDIPEGYSVSREKKERFSLILESASTNQTSMYLCASSSDTNLSYEQYFGPGTRLTVT.

This chain connects TRBV10-3 to TRBJ2-3, with a possible D match to TRBD2 (5 bases). The ends were cut back, 8 bases at V and 1 base at J, with 10 bases in the middle. The CDR3 runs to 13 residues. CDR1 ENHRY and CDR2 SYGVKD come from the germline V gene. The CDR3 DNA is TGTGCCATCTCCGGGGAAGGCACAGATACGCAGTATTTT. Translating gives CAISGEGTDTQYF.

The chain uses TRBV5-3 and TRBJ1-2; a weak D match, TRBD1 (6 bases). TRBV5-3 is labeled an ORF, and its function is uncertain. Deletions cut 4 bases from V and 2 bases from J, with 15 bases between. The CDR3 runs 15 residues. The CDR3 coding sequence is TGTGCCAGAAGCGCGCTTAGGGGGACGAACTATGGCTACACCTTC. Protein product: CARSALRGTNYGYTF.

This clone was picked up one time. V gene TRBV19 combines with J gene TRBJ2-5; 7 bases line up with TRBD1. Matching the DNA end better, TRBJ2-7 makes the J call doubtful. CDR3 length equals 16 residues. Germline V gene lookup returns CDR1 LNHDA and CDR2 SQIVND (reference sequence). The DNA for the CDR3 is TGTGCCAGTAGTATCCGGACAGGAATAGGACTTCGCGAGCAGTACTTC. Its protein product is CASSIRTGIGLREQYF.

This chain connects TRBV5-6 to TRBJ2-1; 9 nucleotides agree with TRBD1. V was clipped by 3 bases and J by 7 bases; unmatched bases: 8. Germline V lookup: CDR1 SGHDT, CDR2 YYEEEE. The length of the CDR3 is 15 residues. CDR3 in amino acids: CASSYWTGAGNEQFF. The CDR3 coding sequence is TGTGCCAGCAGCTACTGGACAGGGGCTGGTAATGAGCAGTTCTTC.

V and J are TRBV7-8 and TRBJ2-1, with D possibly TRBD1 on 6 matching bases. Germline V gene lookup returns CDR1 SGHVS and CDR2 FQNEAQ. The ends were cut back, 5 bases at V and 12 bases at J, with 17 bases in the middle. The CDR3 length is 13 residues. CDR3 coding DNA: TGTGCCAGCAGCCAGGACAGAGAAAGGTGGCAGTTCTTC. Amino acid sequence: CASSQDRERWQFF.

The rearrangement joins TRBV18 to TRBJ2-7, with D tentatively TRBD2 (6 bases). This CDR3 has 14 amino acids. V lost 2 bases, J lost 4 bases, and 12 bases lay in between. The germline gives CDR1 KGHSH, CDR2 LQKENI. The CDR3 sequence: CASSPGRGEYEQYF. In DNA, the CDR3 is TGTGCCAGCTCACCAGGGCGGGGAGAGTACGAGCAGTACTTC. The variable domain in full, completed from reference TRBV18 and TRBJ2-7, reads NAGVMQNPRHLVRRRGQEARLRCSPMKGHSHVYWYRQLPEEGLKFMVYLQKENIIDESGMPKERFSAEFPKEGPSILRIQQVVRGDSAAYFCASSPGRGEYEQYFGPGTRLTVT.

V usage is TRBV6-5 and J usage is TRBJ2-7; the match to TRBD1 covers 7 bases. This CDR3 contains 16 residues. CDR1 and CDR2 from the germline V gene are MNHEY and SVGAGI. V lost 2 bases to trimming and J lost 4 bases; unmatched junction nucleotides: 11. CDR3 region: CASSYTMTGSTYEQYF. CDR3 bases: TGTGCCAGCAGTTACACTATGACAGGGTCCACTTACGAGCAGTACTTC.

The V and J genes are TRBV27 and TRBJ2-3; 9 bases agree with TRBD2. The length of the CDR3 is 15 residues. V was pared by 6 bases and J by 1 base, with 5 bases of the junction left unmatched. Germline values: CDR1 MNHEY, CDR2 SMNVEV (reference sequence). CDR3 sequence (DNA): TGTGCCAGCAGATCTTGGACTAGCGGCACAGATACGCAGTATTTT. Protein product: CASRSWTSGTDTQYF.

The chain has TRBV7-2 and TRBJ1-1; unclear D gene. Trimming pared 2 bases from V and 4 bases from J, leaving 8 bases between. CDR3 size: 13 residues. Germline loops: CDR1 SGHTA, CDR2 FQGNSA. The CDR3 DNA is TGTGCCAGCAGCTTAAGCCGAGGCACTGAAGCTTTCTTT. This sequence encodes CASSLSRGTEAFF.

The chain uses TRBV5-4 and TRBJ1-2; maybe TRBD1 (5 bases). The germline gives CDR1 SGHNT, CDR2 YYREEE (reference sequence). CDR3 size: 13 residues. Between the trimmed V and J ends, which lost 4 bases and 5 bases, there was a span of 12 bases. CDR3 sequence reads: CASSGAGRYGYTF. The CDR3 DNA reads as TGTGCCAGCAGCGGGGCTGGACGATATGGCTACACCTTC.

J is TRBJ1-6 and V is TRBV4-3; D uncertain. The CDR3 extends over 18 amino acids. V was clipped by 0 bases and J by 0 bases, with 12 bases between them. Germline-derived CDR1 and CDR2 are LGHNA and YSLEER. The CDR3 sequence is CASSQDSLLSSYNSPLHF. CDR3 DNA sequence: TGCGCCAGCAGCCAAGATAGCCTTCTTAGCTCCTATAATTCACCCCTCCACTTT.

This clone was counted a single time. V gene TRBV5-1 combines with J gene TRBJ2-3; possibly TRBD2 for D (7 bases). CDR1 is SGHRS and CDR2 is YFSETQ in the germline V gene. This CDR3 spans 17 amino acids. Between the trimmed V and J ends, which lost 6 bases and 0 bases, there was a span of 20 bases. CDR3 protein: CASTSPRGDISTDTQYF. For the CDR3, the DNA is TGCGCCAGCACCTCCCCTCGGGGGGACATAAGCACAGATACGCAGTATTTT. The full variable domain, its missing parts supplied by reference TRBV5-1 and TRBJ2-3, is KAGVTQTPRYLIKTRGQQVTLSCSPISGHRSVSWYQQTPGQGLQFLFEYFSETQRNKGNFPGRFSGRQFSNSRSEMNVSTLELGDSALYLCASTSPRGDISTDTQYFGPGTRLTVL.

V gene TRBV28 combines with J gene TRBJ2-3; 8 bases match TRBD2. Germline CDR1 is MDHEN and CDR2 is SYDVKM. V lost 7 bases, J lost 9 bases, and 9 bases stayed unmatched. CDR3 length: 13 residues. In DNA form, the CDR3 reads TGTGCCAGCAACCGGGGGGGCCGGGCAACGCAGTATTTT. Translation: CASNRGGRATQYF.

This sequence joins TRBV7-2 and TRBJ1-5; perhaps TRBD1 as D (6 bases). CDR3 length: 15 amino acids. Germline values: CDR1 SGHTA, CDR2 FQGNSA. V was trimmed by 6 bases and J by 4 bases, leaving 16 bases between them. CDR3 DNA sequence: TGTGCCAGCAGTACGAACAGGGATCTGAATCAGCCCCAGCATTTT. As protein: CASSTNRDLNQPQHF. Combining the CDR3 with reference TRBV7-2 and TRBJ1-5 gives the whole variable domain GAGVSQSPSNKVTEKGKDVELRCDPISGHTALYWYRQSLGQGLEFLIYFQGNSAPDKSGLPSDRFSAERTGGSVSTLTIQRTQQEDSAVYLCASSTNRDLNQPQHFGDGTRLSIL.

This chain's CDR3 is CAWNPGDNYGYTF. The CDR3 region has the DNA TGTGCCTGGAACCCGGGAGATAACTATGGCTACACCTTC. The chain joins TRBV30 to TRBJ1-2, with D uncertain. The germline V gene has CDR1 GTSNPN and CDR2 SVGIG (reference sequence). CDR3 length: 13 residues. Deletions cut 4 bases from V and 1 base from J, with 10 bases between.

In its sample, this clone was seen a few times. For the CDR3, the DNA is TGTGCCAGCAGTGAAACGCCAGCGGGGGGCGGAGATACGCAGTATTTT. As protein: CASSETPAGGGDTQYF. The chain is built from TRBV6-1 and TRBJ2-3, with 9 positions matching TRBD2. V shed 2 bases and J 5 bases; nucleotides not matched to a gene: 8. This CDR3 comprises 16 residues. Germline V gene lookup returns CDR1 MNHNS and CDR2 SASEGT.